This TCR beta chain was documented in a study of OX40 agonist ivuxolimab in advanced cancers. On this clone: Its antigen is not identified.

Patients were ineligible given autoimmune disease history or systemic immunosuppression. General observations from the study: A proportion of nonresponders additionally exhibited low normalized T-cell clonal expansion. Expanded peripheral T cells had an undetermined antigen specificity. Expanded clones belonging to CD8+ T cells outnumbered, on average, those of CD4+.

Repertoires were generated with immunoSEQ multiplex PCR, while TCRdb's copy carries only in-frame clones and drops some. The sample lists 50,000 to 65,000 clones, 81% occurring once. The J segment lost 5 bases and the V segment lost 5 bases, leaving 6 bases of the junction unmatched. CDR1 is SGHAT, CDR2 FQNNGV, per germline. The CDR3 sequence is 14 residues long. V is TRBV11-2 and J is TRBJ2-3; TRBD2 matches at 8 bases. This material consisted of CD4+ or CD8+ T cells sorted from blood, taken in a trial of the OX40 agonist ivuxolimab. This TCR was sampled from an adult with an advanced solid tumor such as melanoma, head and neck, liver or kidney cancer. The CDR3 DNA sequence: TGTGCCAGCAGCAGTCGGGGGGGCGTAGATACGCAGTATTTT. The encoded protein is CASSSRGGVDTQYF.